These T cell receptor beta chains were read from a single sample in a study of tumor-infiltrating lymphocytes in oesophageal squamous cell carcinoma. TCRdb reprocessed the PCR reads with MiXCR, giving one entry per CDR3 protein. The sample lists fewer than 15,000 distinct CDR3 sequences, approximately 47% occurring once. Sequencing was performed on blood. These receptors came from a female donor with esophageal squamous cell carcinoma. The conserved cysteine and the conserved F or W are not part of the CDR3 here. D genes are given only for firm matches. Size is omitted from some rows. Given values are once, few, many or a class for expanded clones.

j_gene	v_gene	d_gene	abundance	CDR3aa
TRBJ1-6	TRBV6-6	-	-	ASSYSPARSYEQY
TRBJ2-5	TRBV7-9	TRBD2	large	ASSLGSGLAVQETQY
TRBJ2-6	TRBV7-2	TRBD2	-	ASNSGGLSGANVLT
TRBJ2-1	TRBV5-1	-	few	ASSYVTGGHNEQF
TRBJ1-1	TRBV7-9	-	medium-sized	ASSSQGSTEAF
TRBJ2-7	TRBV6-6	TRBD2	-	ASSYFQREPAQKEQY
-	TRBV5-8	-	-	ASSLEAGLNTEAF
TRBJ1-1	TRBV18	-	-	ASSPNTEAF
TRBJ2-7	TRBV27	TRBD2	medium-sized	ASIRSSGGPAYEQY
TRBJ2-5	TRBV24-1	-	medium-sized	ATSDWGASVETQY
TRBJ1-2	TRBV7-2	-	once	ASSVQGGYGYT
TRBJ1-1	TRBV25-1	TRBD1	many	ASRDRQLSEAF
TRBJ1-3	TRBV10-2	-	-	ASSEERGFSGNTIY
-	TRBV7-2	TRBD1	-	ASSLGEGTAQF
TRBJ2-5	TRBV30	TRBD2	once	AWASGGRIQETQY
TRBJ1-6	TRBV5-5	TRBD1	medium-sized	ASSLKQGTSPLH
TRBJ1-5	TRBV19	-	few	ASRQHNQPQH
-	TRBV6-2/TRBV6-3	TRBD1	-	ASSYPQGDAGELF
TRBJ1-1	TRBV6-6	-	few	ASSYPGWDTEAF
TRBJ2-5	TRBV7-4	-	-	ASAVREETQY
TRBJ1-2	TRBV28	-	few	ASRQGGTNYGYT
-	TRBV7-9	TRBD2	-	ASSFYSGGQETQY
TRBJ2-5	TRBV7-3	-	-	ASSLAGAAGETQY
-	TRBV4-1	-	few	ASSPRVPLSLIYEQY
TRBJ2-3	TRBV7-3	-	once	ASSLYGIGDADTQY
-	TRBV13	-	few	ASSLGIADEQF
TRBJ1-1	TRBV27	-	-	ASSLFPQGTEAF
-	TRBV28	-	-	ASSLLIGYEQY
TRBJ2-7	TRBV12-3/TRBV12-4	TRBD1	few	ASSLGGTGGTYEQY
TRBJ2-3	TRBV10-2	TRBD2	medium-sized	ASSEISGGGNTQY
TRBJ2-1	TRBV7-8	TRBD2	-	ASSQLAGSYNEQF
TRBJ2-3	TRBV7-9	TRBD2	-	ASSTQTSADTQY
-	TRBV11-2	-	few	ASSRVQRVNEQF
-	TRBV7-3	-	-	ASSPRRGYEQY
TRBJ2-5	TRBV7-6	-	-	ASSSQETQY
TRBJ2-3	TRBV7-3	TRBD2	-	AKERGLPTDTQY
TRBJ1-5	TRBV7-2	-	-	ASSQTGGRGNQPQH
TRBJ2-6	TRBV12-3/TRBV12-4	-	-	ASSRDTHSGANVLT
-	TRBV6-1	TRBD2	-	ASKIAGEETQY
TRBJ2-1	TRBV19	TRBD2	many	ASSASGSSYNEQF
TRBJ2-1	TRBV28	TRBD1	once	ASSRGQGNSPLH
TRBJ1-1	TRBV7-2	-	-	ASSPLENTEAF
TRBJ2-1	TRBV28	TRBD2	-	ASVAGVLTYNEQF
TRBJ2-3	TRBV6-1	-	medium-sized	ASSSGPGTDTQY
-	TRBV6-6	-	-	ASSYSPGTDTQY
TRBJ2-7	TRBV7-4	-	-	ASSLGLSSYEQY
TRBJ2-1	TRBV7-2	TRBD2	few	ASSFLAGRGANEQF
-	TRBV7-3	TRBD2	once	ASSRHAVAGAGLHYEQY
-	TRBV7-6	TRBD1	-	ASSWDQGGGYT
TRBJ2-3	TRBV11-2	-	-	ASSLQRGDTQY
-	TRBV7-4	-	once	ASSLNGNADTQY
TRBJ2-7	TRBV6-1	-	medium-sized	ASSPGEREQY
TRBJ2-3	TRBV20-1	TRBD2	-	SARNPLAGSSSTDTQY
-	TRBV7-3	TRBD1	few	ASSIGQGTYEQY
TRBJ1-1	TRBV28	-	many	ASSSFRGTEAF